This T cell receptor (beta chain) was identified in a study of T cell responses to AZD1222 COVID-19 vaccine. For this clone: Antigen unknown.

Trimming pared 3 bases from V and 4 bases from J, leaving 9 bases between. The CDR3 has 14 amino acids. From germline, CDR1 is MRHNA and CDR2 SNTAGT. Whole-study findings and limits: Donors skewed white British and female; clonal diversity was possibly underestimated. Spike-specific TCR breadth and depth were elevated following two AZD1222 doses. The study reported that nearly half of spike-specific TCRs target unmutated variant regions.

Sequenced by immunoSEQ multiplex PCR; TCRdb stores in-frame clones only, minus some. This sample has 160,000 or so clones, with 85% to 95% found just once. The specimen was peripheral blood, collected on day 0 of AZD1222 vaccination. The clonotype was recovered from an adult in good health. This chain connects TRBV6-4 to TRBJ1-4; D is possibly TRBD1 (5 bases). The CDR3 region is CASSEQVFNEKLFF. Here the CDR3 DNA reads TGTGCCAGCAGTGAACAGGTTTTTAATGAAAAACTGTTTTTT.